The rows below give T cell receptor beta chains drawn from one sample of a study of kidney transplant recipient with SARS-CoV-2 infection. TCRdb fed the reads into MiXCR, producing one record per CDR3 protein. This sample yields under 300,000 distinct CDR3 sequences, of which more than 25% are seen a single time; less than 8.5% belongs to the top ten. The source was a blood sample, collected at baseline and between days 110 and 120 from a kidney transplant recipient. These receptors were taken from a young adult male patient who had COVID-19 and was a kidney transplant recipient. Some T cells may have come from the graft donor. Each CDR3 is given with its conserved first and last residue. The D gene is left open where the match is weak. Size values are once, few and many counts, or a class for expanded clones, and some rows have none.

clone_size	v_call	d_call	j_call	cdr3_nt	cdr3_aa
few	TRBV5-6	TRBD1	TRBJ2-1	TGTGCCAGCACCGTCCGGGACAGGGACTACAATGAGCAGTTCTTC	CASTVRDRDYNEQFF
.	TRBV20-1	.	TRBJ2-1	TGCAGTGCTAGATTCTTTGGGGTTTTTAGCTCCTACAATGAGCAGTTCTTC	CSARFFGVFSSYNEQFF
many	TRBV6-8	.	TRBJ1-2	TGTGCCAGCAGTGTTGAGTCACGCTCTAGAAAGACCTATGGCTACACCTTC	CASSVESRSRKTYGYTF
.	TRBV2	.	TRBJ2-2	TGTGCCAGCAGCCTCGTTCGTGCTAGCGCCTTCACCGGGGAGCTGTTTTTT	CASSLVRASAFTGELFF
many	TRBV6-1	TRBD2	TRBJ2-1	TGTGCCAGCAGTGAAGCTTGGCGCGGGGTGGGCGGAGCGGGAGGGGCCGAGCAGTTCTTC	CASSEAWRGVGGAGGAEQFF
many	TRBV6-5	.	TRBJ1-2	TGTGCCAGCAGTAGGGTAACCTCTATGCGAAAGACCTATGGCTACACCTTC	CASSRVTSMRKTYGYTF
many	TRBV7-3	TRBD2	TRBJ2-1	TGTGCCAGCAGCTTCAGCGGGAGTAGGCTGGTGAATGAGCAGTTCTTC	CASSFSGSRLVNEQFF
many	TRBV15	TRBD1	TRBJ2-7	TGTGCCACCAGCAGAAACACCGGACAGGGGGCCAACGAGCAGTACTTC	CATSRNTGQGANEQYF
many	TRBV10-1	.	TRBJ1-2	TGCGCCAGCAGTGTACCGGCAAGATCGCGAAAGACCTATGGCTACACCTTC	CASSVPARSRKTYGYTF
many	TRBV11-1	.	TRBJ1-2	TGTGCCAGCAGCTCATTAATTAAGGCTGGAAAGACCTATGGCTACACCTTC	CASSSLIKAGKTYGYTF
.	TRBV5-1	.	TRBJ1-1	TGCGCCAACGCTGAGGGGTCGAGAACTGAAGCTTTCTTT	CANAEGSRTEAFF
many	TRBV25-1	.	TRBJ1-2	TGTGCCAGCAGTGACGCCAATTCAGGAGGGGGGGGCTACACCTTC	CASSDANSGGGGYTF
many	TRBV7-6	.	TRBJ2-7	TGTGCCAGCAGCTTAGGTCGCACCAAATACGAGCAGTACTTC	CASSLGRTKYEQYF
many	TRBV5-5	.	TRBJ1-1	TGTGCCAGCAGCCCTCAGGCTAACACTGAAGCTTTCTTT	CASSPQANTEAFF
many	TRBV21-1	.	TRBJ2-3	TGTGCCAGCAGTTCGCCAGTAGCTACAGTCATGCAAGATACGCAGTATTTT	CASSSPVATVMQDTQYF
few	TRBV28	TRBD2	TRBJ2-3	TGTGCCAGCAGTTCTCCGGGACTAGCGGGGGATACGCAGTATTTT	CASSSPGLAGDTQYF
many	TRBV7-6	.	TRBJ2-5	TGTGCCAGCAGCTTGGGGCCCCGGGAGACCCAGTACTTC	CASSLGPRETQYF
.	TRBV12-5	.	TRBJ1-2	TGTGCTAGTGGTTTATTGATTTTGCAGGGAAAGGCCTATGGCTACACCTTC	CASGLLILQGKAYGYTF
many	TRBV6-2/TRBV6-3	.	TRBJ2-7	TGTGCCAGCAGTTACGAACAGCGTGACTCCTACGAGCAGTACTTC	CASSYEQRDSYEQYF
many	TRBV12-5	TRBD2	TRBJ2-3	TGTGCTAGTGGTTTGGTACTCCATGGGAGGGGTTCCCTGAGCACAGATACGCAGTATTTT	CASGLVLHGRGSLSTDTQYF
.	TRBV19	TRBD2	TRBJ2-1	TGTGCCAGTAGTAGGGTACACTATAGCGGGGGGGGATACAATGAGCAGTTCTTC	CASSRVHYSGGGYNEQFF
many	TRBV9	.	TRBJ1-2	TGTGCCAGCTGGTCTTCGTACTCAAGAAAGACCTATGGCTACACCTTC	CASWSSYSRKTYGYTF
many	TRBV7-9	.	TRBJ2-1	TGTGCCAGCAGCTTATCGGGGGGCCATGAGCAGTTCTTC	CASSLSGGHEQFF
.	TRBV12-3/TRBV12-4	.	TRBJ2-5	TGTGCCAGCAGCCCCGGGGCATTAAAAGGGACCCAGTACTTC	CASSPGALKGTQYF
many	TRBV7-8	.	TRBJ1-2	TGTGCCAGCAGCCAAGAGAAGTTTACCCGAAAGACCTATGGCTACACCTTC	CASSQEKFTRKTYGYTF
.	TRBV19	.	TRBJ2-3	TGTGCCAGTAGTATCCAGGAACTAGATACGCAGTATTTT	CASSIQELDTQYF
many	TRBV28	.	TRBJ2-7	TGTGCCAGCAGTCCCCCGTTGTCTAGCACCTACGAGCAGTACTTC	CASSPPLSSTYEQYF
many	TRBV28	.	TRBJ1-3	TGTGCCAGCAGTTTAAGGGGTGGTGGAAACACCATATATTTT	CASSLRGGGNTIYF
many	TRBV10-2	.	TRBJ1-2	TGCGCCAGCAGTGATACCGGCACTTCTAGAAAGACCTATGGCTACACCTTC	CASSDTGTSRKTYGYTF
.	TRBV5-1	.	TRBJ1-2	TGCGCCAGCGTTTGTAAATCGGTTCGAAAGACCTATGGCTACACCTTC	CASVCKSVRKTYGYTF
many	TRBV11-1	.	TRBJ1-2	TGTGCCAGCAGCCTATCTGTTAAGGCTGGAAAGACCTATGGCTACACCTTC	CASSLSVKAGKTYGYTF
many	TRBV5-6	.	TRBJ2-5	TGTGCCAGCAGCTTGGTAACAGTTGAAGAGACCCAGTACTTC	CASSLVTVEETQYF
.	TRBV2	.	TRBJ1-1	TGTGCCAGCAGCCCTGGGGCAGTTCGGACGTTGGGGACTGAAGCTTTCTTT	CASSPGAVRTLGTEAFF
.	TRBV25-1	.	TRBJ2-5	TGTGCCAGCAGCCAGGCGGCTGGCGGGGAGACCCAGTACTTC	CASSQAAGGETQYF
many	TRBV12-2	.	TRBJ1-2	TGTGCAAGTCGCGTCACTAAGACTCCACGAAAGACCTATGGCTACACCTTC	CASRVTKTPRKTYGYTF
.	TRBV7-2	TRBD2	TRBJ2-3	TGTGCCAGCAGCCCCGGACTAGCGGGGGGGCGAACAGATACGCAGTATTTT	CASSPGLAGGRTDTQYF
many	TRBV5-1	TRBD1	TRBJ1-6	TGCGCCAGCAGTGCCGGGGACAGTAATAATTCACCCCTCCACTTT	CASSAGDSNNSPLHF
few	TRBV5-6	.	TRBJ1-2	TGTGCCAGCTATACTGCCAATAGTCGAAAGACCTATGGCTACACCTTC	CASYTANSRKTYGYTF
few	TRBV12-3/TRBV12-4	.	TRBJ1-2	TGTGCCAGCAGTGGAGGTCACAGCTTCCGAAAGACCTATGGCTACACCTTC	CASSGGHSFRKTYGYTF
.	TRBV27	TRBD2	TRBJ2-1	TGTGTCAGCAGTTCCCGTACCCCAGGACTAGCGGGAGAGGTCCGGTTAAATGAGCAGTTCTTC	CVSSSRTPGLAGEVRLNEQFF
many	TRBV9	.	TRBJ2-7	TGTGCCAGCAGCGCAAGGGACCCAGAGGGCGAGCAGTACTTC	CASSARDPEGEQYF
.	TRBV10-3	TRBD1	TRBJ2-5	TGTGCCGTAAAGGGACAGGGACAAGAGACCCAGTACTTC	CAVKGQGQETQYF
many	TRBV24-1	TRBD1	TRBJ1-5	TGTGCCACCAGTGGGACAGGGCCCAATCAGCCCCAGCATTTT	CATSGTGPNQPQHF
many	TRBV6-5	TRBD1	TRBJ1-1	TGTGCCAGCAGGGAACAGGGGTGGAACACTGAAGCTTTCTTT	CASREQGWNTEAFF
many	TRBV11-3	.	TRBJ2-7	TGTGCCAGCAGCTCTTGGTCGGAGTCCCACGAGCAGTACTTC	CASSSWSESHEQYF
many	TRBV10-3	.	TRBJ1-5	TGTGCCATCAGTGAGTCCCAGGGAAATCAGCCCCAGCATTTT	CAISESQGNQPQHF
many	TRBV14	.	TRBJ1-2	TGTGCCAGCAGCCAAGATCGGCAGGGGAAATTCTATGGCTACACCTTC	CASSQDRQGKFYGYTF
many	TRBV7-9	.	TRBJ1-4	TGTGCCAGCAGCTCGGGGGGGGGAAATGAAAAACTGTTTTTT	CASSSGGGNEKLFF
many	TRBV28	TRBD2	TRBJ2-7	TGTGCCAGCAACCCCCCCGGGGGGGGGTCACCCTACGAGCAGTACTTC	CASNPPGGGSPYEQYF
many	TRBV6-2/TRBV6-3	.	TRBJ1-2	TGTGCCAGCAGTATATGGAGCTGCATCGGAAAGACCTATGGCTACACCTTC	CASSIWSCIGKTYGYTF
few	TRBV10-2	.	TRBJ1-2	TGCGCCAGCAGTTACATTTCCACTTCTAGAAAGACCTATGGCTACACCTTC	CASSYISTSRKTYGYTF
.	TRBV6-6	.	TRBJ1-2	TGTGCCAGCAGTAAAGCCCAAGGTGGGAGAAAGACCTATGGCTACACCTTC	CASSKAQGGRKTYGYTF